This entry lists 5 T cell receptor beta chains sequenced from one sample in a study of blood T cell repertoires in COVID-19. This table comes from immunoSEQ multiplex PCR, and its TCRdb copy is limited to in-frame clones, with some not included. The sample records roughly 280,000 clones, approximately 86% being singletons. The sample comprised peripheral blood. Source of these receptors: a man aged 25-40 years with active or convalescent COVID-19.

The chain joins TRBV9 to TRBJ2-5; 8 bases map to TRBD2. The germline V gene has CDR1 SGDLS and CDR2 YYNGEE. Germline trimming cut 4 bases from V and 1 base from J; bases unmatched to any gene: 9. The CDR3 length is 16 residues. This chain's CDR3 is CASSTSAGEFQETQYF. The CDR3 DNA sequence: TGTGCCAGCAGCACTTCAGCGGGGGAGTTCCAAGAGACCCAGTACTTC.

This chain joins TRBV5-1 and TRBJ2-1, with TRBD1 identical over 8 bases. The CDR3 extends over 15 amino acids. Germline loops: CDR1 SGHRS, CDR2 YFSETQ. V trimming: 3 bases; J trimming: 4 bases; junction bases outside the gene matches: 6. CDR3 sequence: CASSSDRELYNEQFF. CDR3 DNA: TGCGCCAGCAGCTCGGACAGGGAACTATACAATGAGCAGTTCTTC.

The chain links TRBV15 to TRBJ2-5, with TRBD2 identical over 7 bases. The V gene end was trimmed by 0 bases and the J gene end by 5 bases; junction bases not matched to a gene: 6. Germline V gene data show CDR1 as LNHNV and CDR2 as YYDKDF (reference sequence). This CDR3 has 15 residues. The CDR3 region has the DNA TGTGCCACCAGCAGAGACCAGCGGGGTGGGGAGACCCAGTACTTC. It specifies CATSRDQRGGETQYF.

As for this clone: The same CDR3 can be traced to other DNA sequences in this sample. The chain has TRBV5-1 and TRBJ1-1; 7 positions agree with TRBD1. The CDR3 runs 13 residues. Unmatched junction bases numbered 4, after V lost 4 bases and J lost 4 bases. Germline V gene data show CDR1 as SGHRS and CDR2 as YFSETQ. CDR3 in DNA: TGCGCCAGCAGCCTATACAGGGGCACTGAAGCTTTCTTT. It is translated as CASSLYRGTEAFF.

The chain couples TRBV5-1 to TRBJ1-4, with D hard to call. From germline, CDR1 is SGHRS and CDR2 YFSETQ. Trimming stripped 5 bases from V and 1 base from J, with 9 bases between. The CDR3 is made up of 14 amino acids. CDR3 protein: CASRLEGTNEKLFF. The DNA of the CDR3 is TGCGCCAGCAGACTTGAGGGAACTAATGAAAAACTGTTTTTT.